A selection of T cell receptor beta chains follows, all from one sample in a study of regulatory T cells in long-lasting Graves disease. TCRdb reprocessed the multiplex PCR reads via MiXCR and lists one record per CDR3 protein. The sample carries hundreds of thousands of distinct CDR3 sequences, 25% to 30% recorded once. This specimen was peripheral blood mononuclear cells (PBMCs), taken when the disease was refractory, from a patient treated with antithyroid drugs. Receptors originate from a female donor with Graves disease. CDR3s include the opening cysteine and the closing phenylalanine or tryptophan. Each record gives: J gene, clone size, CDR3 length, D gene, V gene, CDR3 DNA, CDR3 protein. The D gene is left open where the match is weak. Part of the rows lack a size; the others show once, few, many or a class for expanded clones.

TRBJ2-1 once 17 TRBD2 TRBV7-9 TGTGCCAGCAGCCCCCCACTAGCGGGAGGGCCCTACAATGAGCAGTTCTTC CASSPPLAGGPYNEQFF
TRBJ2-4 . 21 TRBD2 TRBV20-1 TGCAGTGCTAGAGATCTTATGAGGGCTAGCGGGGAATCACTAGCCAAAAACATTCAGTACTTC CSARDLMRASGESLAKNIQYF
TRBJ1-6 . 10 . TRBV7-9 TGTGCCAGCAGCCCCGCTCCCCTCCACTTT CASSPAPLHF
TRBJ1-2 few 20 . TRBV12-3/TRBV12-4 TGTGCCAGCAGTTTCTCACTGCGGACCCTAGACGACTCTACACCCTATGGCTACACCTTC CASSFSLRTLDDSTPYGYTF
TRBJ2-7 . 14 TRBD2 TRBV3-1 TGTGCCAGCAGCCAAGAGGTGTCGGGGGGAGAGCAGTACTTC CASSQEVSGGEQYF
TRBJ1-5 . 18 . TRBV12-3/TRBV12-4 TGTGCCAGCAGTTTAGCCCTCGGGGGCGAAGTACTAAATCAGCCCCAGCATTTT CASSLALGGEVLNQPQHF
TRBJ2-7 . 13 . TRBV20-1 TGCAGTGCCGGGAAGAGGGGGACCTACGAGCAGTACTTC CSAGKRGTYEQYF
TRBJ1-2 many 15 TRBD1 TRBV28 TGTGCCAGCAGTGATCCCAGGGGGCGGGCCTATGGCTACACCTTC CASSDPRGRAYGYTF
TRBJ1-2 many 13 . TRBV6-1 TGTGCCAGCAAACAGACGTCTAACTATGGCTACACCTTC CASKQTSNYGYTF
TRBJ2-5 few 13 TRBD1 TRBV20-1 TGCAGTGCAACTACAGGGGTACAAGAGACCCAGTACTTC CSATTGVQETQYF
TRBJ2-5 . 16 TRBD2 TRBV6-5 TGTGCCAGCAGTTACTGTAGCGGGAGAGGTGGGGAGACCCAGTACTTC CASSYCSGRGGETQYF
TRBJ1-5 . 15 . TRBV19 TGTGCCAGTATAGGAGGGGCCCCAGGGTATCAGCCCCAGCATTTT CASIGGAPGYQPQHF
TRBJ2-5 . 16 TRBD2 TRBV12-3/TRBV12-4 TGTGCCAGCAGTACCCGACTAGCGGGGGATCAAGAGACCCAGTACTTC CASSTRLAGDQETQYF
TRBJ2-7 . 15 . TRBV5-1 TGCGCCAGCAGCTTGGTGCCCGGGAGTGTATACGAGCAGTACTTC CASSLVPGSVYEQYF
TRBJ2-7 . 15 TRBD2 TRBV6-2/TRBV6-3 TGTGCCAGCAGTTGGGGCGCGGGAGAGTCCTACGAGCAGTACTTC CASSWGAGESYEQYF
TRBJ1-1 . 14 . TRBV20-1 TGCAGTGCTAGTGGGGTCCTGATTAACACTGAAGCTTTCTTT CSASGVLINTEAFF
TRBJ2-7 many 16 . TRBV12-3/TRBV12-4 TGTGCCAGCAGCCTCGAGGCCCCTGCGCCCTCCTACGAGCAGTACTTC CASSLEAPAPSYEQYF
TRBJ1-6 . 14 . TRBV12-3/TRBV12-4 TGTGCCAGCAGTCTACGGGCTAATAATTCACCCCTCCACTTT CASSLRANNSPLHF
TRBJ2-7 . 18 TRBD2 TRBV12-3/TRBV12-4 TGTGCCAGCAGTAGATACCTAGCGGGAGGCCTACTCTCCTACGAGCAGTACTTC CASSRYLAGGLLSYEQYF
TRBJ2-1 . 14 TRBD1 TRBV7-6 TGTGCCAGCAGTCCCGACAGGGGGCCGAATGAGCAGTTCTTC CASSPDRGPNEQFF
TRBJ1-6 few 13 . TRBV7-8 TGTGCCAGCAGCTGGCCGGTGAATTCACCCCTCCACTTT CASSWPVNSPLHF
TRBJ2-5 . 15 . TRBV27 TGTGCCAGCAGTTTAATCGGGGCGCATAAAGAGACCCAGTACTTC CASSLIGAHKETQYF
TRBJ1-2 few 14 . TRBV7-9 TGTGCCAGCAGCTTTGGGACGGCCGTCAATGGCTACACCTTC CASSFGTAVNGYTF
TRBJ1-4 . 16 TRBD1 TRBV9 TGTGCCAGCAGCGTAGACCCGGGACAGCCGCATGAAAAACTGTTTTTT CASSVDPGQPHEKLFF
TRBJ1-4 . 14 . TRBV7-9 TGTGCCAGCAGCCCTCTTGAGGTTCCCCAAAAACTGTTTTTT CASSPLEVPQKLFF
TRBJ1-5 . 14 . TRBV5-1 TGCGCCAGCAGCCCTGACAGTTTGAATCAGCCCCAGCATTTT CASSPDSLNQPQHF
TRBJ1-1 few 14 TRBD1 TRBV27 TGTGCCAGCAGAACCGGGACAGCCTCCACTGAAGCTTTCTTT CASRTGTASTEAFF
TRBJ1-2 few 15 . TRBV30 TGTGCCTGGAGTGGAGAGGCCAGGGGCCTGGCTGGCTACACCTTC CAWSGEARGLAGYTF
TRBJ2-7 . 16 . TRBV7-6 TGTGCCAGCAGCTTATTGGTCGTGTCAGGCTCCTACGAGCAGTACTTC CASSLLVVSGSYEQYF
TRBJ1-5 few 13 TRBD1 TRBV29-1 TGCAGCGCCCAGGGGGCTGGGAATCAGCCCCAGCATTTT CSAQGAGNQPQHF
TRBJ1-4 many 15 . TRBV27 TGTGCCAGCAGTCCGCCCAGAGGGCGCGGGGAAAAACTGTTTTTT CASSPPRGRGEKLFF
TRBJ1-1 many 16 TRBD1 TRBV27 TGTGCCAGCAGCGAATCGGACAGGGGGCTCGACACTGAAGCTTTCTTT CASSESDRGLDTEAFF
TRBJ1-2 . 12 . TRBV5-6 TGTGCCAGCAGCCCGAGACAGTACGTCTACACCTTC CASSPRQYVYTF
TRBJ2-5 . 18 TRBD2 TRBV29-1 TGCAGCGTTGAAGATCTCGGCCTAGCGGGAGGGGGCCAAGAGACCCAGTACTTC CSVEDLGLAGGGQETQYF
TRBJ2-3 few 16 TRBD2 TRBV27 TGTGCCAGCAGTTTATCGCTTAGCGGGAGAACAGATACGCAGTATTTT CASSLSLSGRTDTQYF
TRBJ2-2 many 14 TRBD2 TRBV12-3/TRBV12-4 TGTGCCAGCACCATACTAGCGGGCAAGGGGGAGCTGTTTTTT CASTILAGKGELFF
TRBJ1-6 few 15 TRBD1 TRBV3-1 TGTGCCAGCAGCCAAGTACCAGGGGGCGATTCACCCCTCCACTTT CASSQVPGGDSPLHF
TRBJ1-5 . 17 . TRBV12-3/TRBV12-4 TGTGCCAGCAGTTTTATGGTTCAGGCCTATAGCAATCAGCCCCAGCATTTT CASSFMVQAYSNQPQHF
TRBJ2-7 many 14 . TRBV2 TGTGCCAGCAGGCGGCTAGCGACCTCCTACGAGCAGTACTTC CASRRLATSYEQYF
TRBJ2-7 . 15 TRBD2 TRBV9 TGTGCCAGCAGCGTAGATAGGACTAGCGTTTACGAGCAGTACTTC CASSVDRTSVYEQYF
TRBJ2-7 . 14 . TRBV12-3/TRBV12-4 TGTGCCAGCAGGTCGACTGGAGGCACCTACGAGCAGTACTTC CASRSTGGTYEQYF
TRBJ1-2 many 13 . TRBV6-1 TGTGCCTCCCAAGGAAGGGGGAACTATGGCTACACCTTC CASQGRGNYGYTF
TRBJ2-5 . 18 TRBD2 TRBV20-1 TGCAGTGCTAGCAGTTTGACTAGCGGGAGAGTAGGCTTTGAGACCCAGTACTTC CSASSLTSGRVGFETQYF
TRBJ1-1 many 13 . TRBV5-1 TGCGCCAGCAGCCGGGGGGAGAACACTGAAGCTTTCTTT CASSRGENTEAFF
TRBJ2-4 many 15 TRBD2 TRBV20-1 TGCAGTGCCACCCCCTCGGGACTAGGGGAAAACATTCAGTACTTC CSATPSGLGENIQYF
TRBJ1-4 few 13 . TRBV20-1 TGCAGTGCTCCTATTACAACTAATGAAAAACTGTTTTTT CSAPITTNEKLFF
TRBJ1-2 . 15 TRBD1 TRBV19 TGTGCCAGTAGTTTGGACAGGGCAACTAACTATGGCTACACCTTC CASSLDRATNYGYTF
TRBJ2-5 few 13 . TRBV27 TGTGCCAGCAGTTTAATCGGACAAGAGACCCAGTACTTC CASSLIGQETQYF
TRBJ2-7 few 15 TRBD2 TRBV3-1 TGTGCCAGCAGCCAAGATCGACTAGCGGGAGCCGAGCAGTACTTC CASSQDRLAGAEQYF
TRBJ2-2 . 14 . TRBV6-1 TGTGCCAGCAGCGGGGGTTTTGACACCGGGGAGCTGTTTTTT CASSGGFDTGELFF
TRBJ2-7 . 15 . TRBV28 TGTGCCAGCAGCCTAGCATTAGCGCTTTACTACGAGCAGTACTTC CASSLALALYYEQYF